This T cell receptor (beta chain) was found in a study of OX40 agonist ivuxolimab in advanced cancers. About the investigation overall: The costimulatory receptor OX40 (CD134) was targeted by ivuxolimab, a fully human IgG2 agonistic monoclonal antibody. Intravenous ivuxolimab was administered to patients every 2 weeks at six dose levels: 0.01, 0.1, 0.3, 1.5, 3 and 10 mg/kg. Of the 50 to 55 dose-escalation patients, hepatocellular carcinoma was present in around 19, melanoma in approximately 15, renal cell carcinoma in 9 and head and neck cancer in 9. In the dose-escalation cohort, more than 75% of patients were male, and the mean age was around 60 years, with a range of 23 to 79. Patients were allowed to have had prior anti-PD-1, anti-PD-L1 or anti-CTLA-4 therapy, and approximately 39% of the dose-escalation patients had been treated with checkpoint inhibitors. Partial responses occurred in three dose-escalation patients: two with cutaneous melanoma and one with hepatocellular carcinoma. The point of sequencing TCRbeta in the periphery was to test whether ivuxolimab changed TCR sequence diversity and drove clonal T-cell expansion. The monotherapy dose-escalation portion (N of about 50 patients) of the phase I ivuxolimab trial is reported in the paper.

This clone was seen only once. There is no known antigen for this receptor. Base-call qualities are not available, and no considerably larger clone is one nucleotide away. Genomic DNA was extracted from sorted cells for sequencing of the TCRbeta CDR3 region. The immunoSEQ Assay was used for sequencing of TCRbeta CDR3 regions. TCRdb carries this immuneACCESS record with in-frame sequences only. Its versions omit some clonotypes, under half of them owing to an unresolved V gene in the studies checked, with the rest unexplained. The sample table records about 18,000 clones; 70% to 90% of these occur just once. The ten largest make up less than 65% of the sample. Patients with autoimmune disease history or receiving systemic immunosuppression were excluded from the trial. Peripheral blood for TCR sequencing was drawn from every dose cohort at baseline, at cycle 4 day 1 and at cycle 7 day 1. Samples were obtained from an open-label, multicenter, first-in-human phase I dose-escalation trial of ivuxolimab. Adults with locally advanced or metastatic melanoma, renal cell, hepatocellular, or head and neck squamous cell carcinoma were enrolled in the trial. CD4+ and CD8+ T cells were sorted separately from peripheral blood before TCR sequencing.

Summary of the overall study and its limitations: On average, CD8+ T cells showed more expanded clones than CD4+ T cells after ivuxolimab. Low levels of normalized T-cell clonal expansion were also seen in some patients who did not respond. In the 0.1-3.0 mg/kg groups, partial responders had among the lowest normalized peripheral clonal expansion, particularly in CD8+ T cells. At doses of 0.1 to 3.0 mg/kg, clonal expansion of both CD4+ and CD8+ blood T cells was observed from baseline to week 6. The antigen specificity of the clonally expanded peripheral T cells was not determined.

The CDR3 has 13 amino acids, counting the end cysteine and phenylalanine. Only the CDR3 part of the read is kept: 39 bases, read in frame from the first base. Looking up the germline V gene (reference sequence) yields CDR1 LNHDA and CDR2 SQIVND. V gives up 3 bases and J gives up 7 bases, and the segment between their germline ends measures 9 bases. Sequences were derived from CD4+ or CD8+ T cells sorted from blood, sampled in a trial of the OX40 agonist ivuxolimab. The TCR was taken from an adult with an advanced solid tumor such as melanoma, head and neck, liver or kidney cancer. Recombination linked TRBV19 to TRBJ2-2; the D gene lacks a confident call. The DNA sequence reads TGTGCCAGTAGTATGGGTTCAGGCGGGGAGCTGTTTTTT. This encodes CASSMGSGGELFF.